This T cell receptor beta chain was retrieved from a study of a mutant IDH1 vaccine in newly diagnosed glioma. Study information: The study started vaccination 4-6 weeks after radiotherapy alone, or with temozolomide cycles. Antecedent treatment encompassed radiotherapy, temozolomide, or their combination; the majority received both. Study findings and constraints: Variations in leading peripheral T cell clonotypes appeared to have no connection with pseudoprogression.

The time point denotes: week 23, last vaccination. Vaccine doses each comprised 300 ug of mutant IDH1 20-mer peptide, with topical imiquimod. The study enrolled donors with new WHO grade 3 or 4 IDH1-mutant, ATRX-lost astrocytomas. This clone was observed a handful of times. Its antigen is as yet unknown. The method was immunoSEQ multiplex PCR; TCRdb's version includes in-frame clones alone and lacks a portion of them. The sample lists approximately 60,000 clones, about 81% occurring once. This specimen consisted of PBMCs, obtained from a glioma patient whose treatment included an IDH1 peptide vaccine. The receptor was derived from a woman in her thirties or forties with glioma. Some clones in this sample may be carry-over from other donors' samples.

CDR3 protein: CASSHPSGTGQGNTEAFF. CDR3 nucleotides: TGTGCCAGCAGCCACCCCTCAGGGACAGGGCAGGGGAACACTGAAGCTTTCTTT. The rearrangement uses TRBV14 and TRBJ1-1; TRBD1 agrees at 9 bases. Germline lookup yields CDR1 SGHDN and CDR2 FVKESK. V was clipped by 3 bases and J by 1 base; unmatched bases: 12. The CDR3 spans 18 residues.